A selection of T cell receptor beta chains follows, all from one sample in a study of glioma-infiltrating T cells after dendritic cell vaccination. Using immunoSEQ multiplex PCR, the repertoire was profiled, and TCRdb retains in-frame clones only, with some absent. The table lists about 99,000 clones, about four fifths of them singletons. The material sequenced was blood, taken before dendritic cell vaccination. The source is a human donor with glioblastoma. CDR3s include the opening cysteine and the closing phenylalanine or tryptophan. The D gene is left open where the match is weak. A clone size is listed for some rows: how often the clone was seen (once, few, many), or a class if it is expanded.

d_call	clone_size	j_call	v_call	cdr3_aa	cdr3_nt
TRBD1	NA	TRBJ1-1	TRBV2	CASPSGTGVSEAFF	TGTGCCAGTCCAAGTGGGACAGGGGTATCTGAAGCTTTCTTT
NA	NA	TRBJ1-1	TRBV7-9	CASSFLRGNTEAFF	TGTGCCAGCAGCTTTCTCAGGGGAAACACTGAAGCTTTCTTT
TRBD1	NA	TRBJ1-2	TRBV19	CASRGTGGEGYTF	TGTGCCAGTAGAGGGACAGGGGGTGAGGGCTACACCTTC
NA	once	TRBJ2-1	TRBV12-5	CASGPRQERDNEQFF	TGTGCTAGTGGCCCCCGACAGGAAAGGGACAATGAGCAGTTCTTC
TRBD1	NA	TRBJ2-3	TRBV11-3	CASSFGRQGDSDTQYF	TGTGCCAGCAGCTTTGGGAGACAGGGGGATTCAGATACGCAGTATTTT
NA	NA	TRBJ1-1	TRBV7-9	CASSSTRGGLLAAFF	TGTGCCAGCAGCTCCACCCGAGGAGGCTTGCTTGCGGCTTTCTTT
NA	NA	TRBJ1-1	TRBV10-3	CAITSGDPGTEAFF	TGTGCCATCACTTCAGGGGACCCAGGGACTGAAGCTTTCTTT
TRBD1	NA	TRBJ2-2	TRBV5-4	CASNKGQGNTGELFF	TGTGCCAGCAACAAAGGACAGGGGAACACCGGGGAGCTGTTTTTT
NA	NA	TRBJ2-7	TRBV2	CASLVMYSHSSYEQYF	TGTGCCAGCCTGGTTATGTACAGCCATAGCTCCTACGAGCAGTACTTC
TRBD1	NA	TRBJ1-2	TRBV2	CASNEATGGAGYWYGYTF	TGTGCCAGCAATGAGGCGACAGGGGGCGCGGGGTATTGGTATGGCTACACCTTC
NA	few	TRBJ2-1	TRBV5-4	CASSLEGVGNEQFF	TGTGCCAGCAGCTTGGAGGGGGTAGGCAATGAGCAGTTCTTC
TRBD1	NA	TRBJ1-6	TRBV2	CASSEQGQGISPLHF	TGTGCCAGCAGTGAACAGGGACAGGGTATTTCACCCCTCCACTTT
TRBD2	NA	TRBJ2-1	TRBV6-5	CASSWDGTSRNEQFF	TGTGCCAGCAGTTGGGATGGGACTAGCCGGAATGAGCAGTTCTTC
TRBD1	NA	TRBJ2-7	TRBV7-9	CASSYRDRAVF	TGTGCCAGCAGCTACCGGGACAGGGCCGTCTTC
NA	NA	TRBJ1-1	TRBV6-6	CASSPIGAQIAEAFF	TGTGCCAGCAGCCCCATTGGGGCTCAGATCGCTGAAGCTTTCTTT
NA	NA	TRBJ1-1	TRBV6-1	CAGEGLMNTEAFF	TGTGCCGGAGAAGGTTTAATGAACACTGAAGCTTTCTTT
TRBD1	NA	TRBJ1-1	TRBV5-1	CASSLAFGQVTEAFF	TGCGCCAGCAGCTTGGCCTTCGGACAGGTAACTGAAGCTTTCTTT
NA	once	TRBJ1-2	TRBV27	CASSRTAGNYGYTF	TGTGCCAGCAGTAGGACAGCTGGAAACTATGGCTACACCTTC
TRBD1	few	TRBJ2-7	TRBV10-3	CAISLSDRVFEQYF	TGTGCCATCAGCCTCAGCGACAGGGTATTCGAGCAGTACTTC
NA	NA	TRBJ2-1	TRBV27	CASSLLGAKRSSYNEQFF	TGTGCCAGCAGTTTATTAGGGGCGAAAAGGAGCTCCTACAATGAGCAGTTCTTC
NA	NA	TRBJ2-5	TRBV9	CASSADLLETQYF	TGTGCCAGCAGCGCCGACTTACTCGAGACCCAGTACTTC
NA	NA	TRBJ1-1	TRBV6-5	CASSYEGGGTTEAFF	TGTGCCAGCAGTTACGAGGGAGGGGGAACCACTGAAGCTTTCTTT
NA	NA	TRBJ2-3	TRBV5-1	CASSLVVGADTQYF	TGCGCCAGCAGCTTGGTAGTAGGGGCAGATACGCAGTATTTT
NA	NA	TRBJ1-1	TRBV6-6	CASSWVTAEAFF	TGTGCCAGCAGTTGGGTGACAGCTGAAGCTTTCTTT
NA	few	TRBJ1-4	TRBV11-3	CASSVRQSNNEKLFF	TGTGCCAGCAGCGTCCGACAGTCTAATAATGAAAAACTGTTTTTT
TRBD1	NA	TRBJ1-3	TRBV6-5	CASQQGAGNTIYF	TGTGCCAGCCAACAGGGGGCTGGAAACACCATATATTTT
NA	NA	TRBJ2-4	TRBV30	CAWSRDNLNIQYF	TGTGCCTGGAGCAGGGACAACCTAAACATTCAGTACTTC
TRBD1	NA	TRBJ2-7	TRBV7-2	CASSRSGTAYEQYF	TGTGCCAGCAGCCGTTCCGGGACAGCCTACGAGCAGTACTTC
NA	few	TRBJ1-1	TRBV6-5	CASRAGVEQAFF	TGTGCCAGCAGGGCCGGGGTAGAGCAGGCTTTCTTT
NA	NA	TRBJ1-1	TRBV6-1	CASSELIRDTEAFF	TGTGCCAGCAGTGAATTGATTCGGGACACTGAAGCTTTCTTT
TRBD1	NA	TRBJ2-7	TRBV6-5	CASSSPTGFFEQYF	TGTGCCAGCAGTTCTCCGACAGGGTTTTTTGAGCAGTACTTC
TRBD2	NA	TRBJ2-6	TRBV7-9	CASSPAGGLPGANVLTF	TGTGCCAGCAGCCCAGCGGGGGGCCTTCCTGGGGCCAACGTCCTGACTTTC
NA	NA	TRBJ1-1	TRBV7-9	CASSFGGTVNTEAFF	TGTGCCAGCAGCTTCGGAGGGACGGTGAACACTGAAGCTTTCTTT
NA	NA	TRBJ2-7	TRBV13	CASSSLTRRATYEQYF	TGTGCCAGCAGCTCCCTTACGCGCAGGGCAACCTACGAGCAGTACTTC
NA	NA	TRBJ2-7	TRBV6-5	CASTGVYEQYF	TGTGCCAGCACGGGGGTCTACGAGCAGTACTTC
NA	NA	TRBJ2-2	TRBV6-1	CASSQKVLVTGELFF	TGTGCCAGCAGCCAGAAAGTGCTAGTGACTGGGGAGCTGTTTTTT
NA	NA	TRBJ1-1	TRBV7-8	CASSFGPEAEAFF	TGTGCCAGCAGCTTTGGCCCTGAGGCTGAAGCTTTCTTT
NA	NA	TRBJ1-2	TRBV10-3	CAISEYRENRYGYTF	TGTGCCATCAGTGAGTACAGGGAGAATCGATATGGCTACACCTTC
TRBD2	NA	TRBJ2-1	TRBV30	CAWSTLPGLAGQDEQFF	TGTGCCTGGAGTACACTACCGGGACTAGCGGGGCAGGATGAGCAGTTCTTC
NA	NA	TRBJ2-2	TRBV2	CASSSLRSGELFF	TGTGCCAGCAGCTCCCTTCGGTCCGGGGAGCTGTTTTTT
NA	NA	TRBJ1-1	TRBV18	CASSPLQGGRLAFF	TGTGCCAGCTCACCACTCCAGGGAGGTCGATTGGCTTTCTTT
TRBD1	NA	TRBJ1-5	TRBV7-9	CASSPNLGTAANQPQHF	TGTGCCAGCAGCCCTAATCTCGGGACAGCCGCTAATCAGCCCCAGCATTTT
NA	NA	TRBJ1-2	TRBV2	CASIPGTINYGYTF	TGTGCCAGCATTCCCGGGACAATAAACTATGGCTACACCTTC
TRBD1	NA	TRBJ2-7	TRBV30	CAWSETGVQYF	TGTGCCTGGAGTGAGACAGGGGTGCAGTACTTC
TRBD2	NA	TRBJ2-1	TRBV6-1	CASSTSGGDNEQFF	TGTGCCAGCAGCACTAGCGGGGGGGACAATGAGCAGTTCTTC
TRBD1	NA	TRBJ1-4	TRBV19	CASSPTGATNEKLFF	TGTGCCAGTAGTCCCACAGGGGCAACTAATGAAAAACTGTTTTTT
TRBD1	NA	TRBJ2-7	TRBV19	CASSRDRGLSYEQYF	TGTGCCAGTAGCAGAGACAGGGGGCTTTCCTACGAGCAGTACTTC
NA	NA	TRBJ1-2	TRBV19	CASSKAATPTYGYTF	TGTGCCAGTAGTAAGGCCGCCACACCGACTTATGGCTACACCTTC
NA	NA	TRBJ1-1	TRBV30	CAGTRSPGGTEAFF	TGTGCCGGGACGCGCAGTCCGGGGGGCACTGAAGCTTTCTTT
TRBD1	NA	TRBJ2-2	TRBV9	CASSGRDRGLKGNTGELFF	TGTGCCAGCAGCGGCCGGGACAGGGGTCTTAAGGGGAACACCGGGGAGCTGTTTTTT
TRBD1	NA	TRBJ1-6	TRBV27	CASSSPGTEDNSPLHF	TGTGCCAGCAGTTCCCCCGGGACAGAGGATAATTCACCCCTCCACTTT
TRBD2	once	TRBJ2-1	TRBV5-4	CASSRTSGGSYEQFF	TGTGCCAGCAGCCGGACTAGCGGGGGGTCCTATGAGCAGTTCTTC
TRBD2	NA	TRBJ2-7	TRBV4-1	CASSPFPGLAGGHEQYF	TGCGCCAGCAGCCCCTTCCCGGGACTAGCGGGGGGGCACGAGCAGTACTTC
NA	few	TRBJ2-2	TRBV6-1	CASMRISNTGELFF	TGTGCCAGCATGAGGATCAGCAACACCGGGGAGCTGTTTTTT
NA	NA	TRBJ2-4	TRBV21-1	CASSKAGQGLDIQYF	TGTGCCAGCAGCAAAGCCGGACAGGGTTTGGACATTCAGTACTTC
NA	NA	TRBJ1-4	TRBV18	CASSPHLEGHNEKLFF	TGTGCCAGCTCACCGCACCTAGAAGGACATAATGAAAAACTGTTTTTT
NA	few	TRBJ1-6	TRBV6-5	CASSYSGSSYNSPLHF	TGTGCCAGCAGTTACTCGGGCAGCTCCTATAATTCACCCCTCCACTTT
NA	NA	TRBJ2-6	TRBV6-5	CASSYGGAGANVLTF	TGTGCCAGCAGTTATGGGGGCGCTGGGGCCAACGTCCTGACTTTC
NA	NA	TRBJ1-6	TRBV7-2	CASSFGGRGNSPLHF	TGTGCCAGCAGCTTCGGTGGCAGGGGTAATTCACCCCTCCACTTT
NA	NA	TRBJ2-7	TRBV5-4	CASRGSQVGEQYF	TGTGCCAGCAGGGGGTCACAGGTGGGGGAGCAGTACTTC